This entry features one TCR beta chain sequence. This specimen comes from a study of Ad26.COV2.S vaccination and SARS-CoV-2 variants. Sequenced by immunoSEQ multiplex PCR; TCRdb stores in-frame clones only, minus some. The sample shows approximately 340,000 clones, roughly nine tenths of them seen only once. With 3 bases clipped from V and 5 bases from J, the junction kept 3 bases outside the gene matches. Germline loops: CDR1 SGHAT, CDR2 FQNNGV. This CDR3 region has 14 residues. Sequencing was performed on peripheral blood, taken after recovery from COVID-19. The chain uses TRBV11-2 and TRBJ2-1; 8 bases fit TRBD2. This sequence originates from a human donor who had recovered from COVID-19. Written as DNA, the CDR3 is TGTGCCAGCAGCTTCGAGCGGGGGAACAATGAGCAGTTCTTC. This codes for CASSFERGNNEQFF.